A single sample is the source of the 15 T cell receptor beta chains below, sequenced in a study of T cell repertoires in cytomegalovirus infection (dated by TCRdb to between 2018 and 2021). Explained via the paper, the treatment or condition label denotes: in vitro stimulation with specific CMV peptide epitopes to enrich CMV-specific T cells. For these receptors, no antigen is known. The reads were generated on an Illumina HiSeq 1500. TCRdb cleaned the public reads at Q25 with fastp, built clones with MiXCR and kept in-frame beta chains. A single entry per CDR3 protein holds the most common genes and DNA from its merged rows. For this sample the table gives under 850,000 distinct CDR3 sequences, of which 30% to 35% were detected only once. Clones ranked in the top ten supply around a sixth of the sample. The source material was cultured PBMCs, sampled from culture after CMV antigen stimulation. These receptors came from a human donor in good health (CMV status not recorded). Some clones in this sample may be carry-over from other donors' samples.

This clonotype was observed once. At one end the junction does not follow the germline gene, possibly because of a read error. The genes are TRBV20-1 and TRBJ1-3; 9 bases agree with TRBD1. CDR3 length equals 14 residues. Germline CDR1 reads DFQATT; CDR2 reads SNEGSKA (reference sequence). The CDR3 DNA is TGCAGTGCTCGAGAGACAGGGGGTGGAAACACCATATATTTT. It yields the protein CSARETGGGNTIYF.

V gene TRBV6-1 combines with J gene TRBJ1-5; D is ambiguous. Looked up from germline, CDR1 is MNHNS and CDR2 is SASEGT. The CDR3 runs to 14 residues. Trimming shortened V by 5 bases and J by 0 bases, and 8 bases separated the two germline ends. CDR3 DNA sequence: TGTGCCAGCAGTACCGAAAATAGCAATCAGCCCCAGCATTTT. It encodes CASSTENSNQPQHF.

This clonotype was counted a few times. The chain carries TRBV6-2 or TRBV6-3 and TRBJ1-5; D not resolved. The ends were cut back, 5 bases at V and 7 bases at J, with 18 bases in the middle. In germline, CDR1 is MNHEY, CDR2 SVGEGT. The CDR3 runs to 15 residues. CDR3: CASSHRGRLEQPQHF. CDR3 DNA sequence: TGTGCCAGCAGTCACCGCGGAAGGTTGGAACAGCCCCAGCATTTT.

This clonotype occurred a few times. The chain has TRBV5-6 and TRBJ1-5; D perhaps matches TRBD1 (5 bases). The germline V gene encodes CDR1 SGHDT and CDR2 YYEEEE. This CDR3 has 17 residues. V gave up 4 bases and J gave up 0 bases, with 17 bases separating them. The CDR3 sequence: CASSLRTGTASNQPQHF. The CDR3 DNA reads as TGTGCCAGCAGCCTCCGAACCGGGACCGCTAGCAATCAGCCCCAGCATTTT.

The chain employs TRBV18 and TRBJ2-1, with 7 bases identical to TRBD2. With 1 base clipped from V and 1 base from J, the junction kept 7 bases outside the gene matches. CDR1 and CDR2 from the germline V gene are KGHSH and LQKENI. There are 17 residues in the CDR3. As DNA, the CDR3 is TGTGCCAGCTCACCACGGGGGGGGACCCGATCCTACAATGAGCAGTTCTTC. Protein product: CASSPRGGTRSYNEQFF.

This clonotype turned up a few times. The V call is TRBV7-8, the J call TRBJ2-6; TRBD1 matches 10 bases. The CDR3 is 18 residues long. J gave up 0 bases and V 4 bases, and 6 bases lay outside the gene matches. CDR1 and CDR2 from the germline V gene are SGHVS and FQNEAQ. In DNA form, the CDR3 reads TGTGCCAGCAGCTCGGGACAGGGGATACTCTCTGGGGCCAACGTCCTGACTTTC. This gives the protein CASSSGQGILSGANVLTF.

The chain joins TRBV2 to TRBJ2-4; tentatively, D is TRBD2 (5 bases). V was shortened by 0 bases and J by 7 bases, with 10 bases between the two germline ends. This CDR3 contains 14 residues. Germline V gene data show CDR1 as SNHLY and CDR2 as FYNNEI. DNA for the CDR3: TGTGCCAGCAGTGAAGCGCTTCCGGGGAACATTCAGTACTTC. Residues: CASSEALPGNIQYF.

Remarks on this clonotype: The CDR3 does not end in the conserved phenylalanine or tryptophan, so this is likely a read error. The chain is built from TRBV7-2 and TRBJ1-2; D perhaps matches TRBD1 (5 bases). The CDR3 covers 11 residues. Germline V gene data show CDR1 as SGHTA and CDR2 as FQGNSA. V was clipped by 5 bases and J by 5 bases, with 6 bases between them. The CDR3 sequence: CASSQGYGYTV. CDR3 bases: TGTGCCAGCAGCCAGGGTTATGGCTACACCGTC.

This clonotype has only a few counts. This chain joins TRBV7-9 and TRBJ2-1; the match to TRBD2 covers 9 bases. V was pared by 1 base and J by 4 bases, with 5 bases of the junction left unmatched. The germline V gene has CDR1 SEHNR and CDR2 FQNEAQ (reference sequence). The CDR3 sequence is 16 residues long. The DNA for the CDR3 is TGTGCCAGCAGCTTAGTATCTAGCGGGATTTACAATGAGCAGTTCTTC. Amino acids: CASSLVSSGIYNEQFF.

This clonotype came up a few times. The chain is built from TRBV12-3 or TRBV12-4 and TRBJ2-4, with no clear D. V shed 6 bases and J shed 11 bases, with 11 bases lying between them. This CDR3 spans 11 amino acids. The CDR3 nucleotides read TGTGCCAGCAGCCGTATTGGCGTTCAGTACTTC. Amino acids: CASSRIGVQYF.

This clonotype was recorded at least ten times. The rearrangement links TRBV15 to TRBJ1-4; D remains ambiguous. Looked up from germline, CDR1 is LNHNV and CDR2 is YYDKDF (reference sequence). V lost 5 bases and J 5 bases, leaving 6 bases between the germline ends. The CDR3 runs 12 residues. For the CDR3, the DNA is TGTGCCACCAGCGGGGAGAATGAAAAACTGTTTTTT. Its translation is CATSGENEKLFF. The full variable domain, with the rest looked up from reference TRBV15 and TRBJ1-4, is DAMVIQNPRYQVTQFGKPVTLSCSQTLNHNVMYWYQQKSSQAPKLLFHYYDKDFNNEADTPDNFQSRRPNTSFCFLDIRSPGLGDTAMYLCATSGENEKLFFGSGTQLSVL.

This rearrangement joins TRBV11-2 to TRBJ2-7; D might be TRBD2 (5 bases). V dropped 5 bases and J dropped 4 bases, with 12 bases sitting between them. The CDR3 runs to 13 residues. Germline-derived CDR1 and CDR2 are SGHAT and FQNNGV. The CDR3 here is CASSLRARYEQYF. DNA of the CDR3: TGTGCCAGCAGCCTGCGGGCCAGGTACGAGCAGTACTTC.

This clonotype was seen more than once but under ten times. The rearrangement uses TRBV7-2 and TRBJ2-3, with 8 bases lining up with TRBD2. With V trimmed by 11 bases and J by 3 bases, 13 bases remained unmatched. Germline V gives CDR1 SGHTA, CDR2 FQGNSA. CDR3 length: 15 amino acids. Written as DNA, the CDR3 is TGTGCCTGCGCCGGGGGGGGGAGCCGAACAGATACGCAGTATTTT. This sequence encodes CACAGGGSRTDTQYF.

The chain links TRBV5-1 to TRBJ2-1, with 12 bases matching TRBD2. V lost 2 bases, J lost 6 bases, and 6 bases stayed unmatched. Germline CDR1 reads SGHRS; CDR2 reads YFSETQ. This CDR3 is built from 16 residues. The CDR3, as DNA: TGCGCCAGCAGCTTTCTAGCGGGAGGGCCACGCAATGAGCAGTTCTTC. Amino acid sequence: CASSFLAGGPRNEQFF.

This chain joins TRBV7-8 and TRBJ2-5; D is perhaps TRBD2 (5 bases). Trimming pared 4 bases from V and 5 bases from J, leaving 14 bases between. Looked up from germline, CDR1 is SGHVS and CDR2 is FQNEAQ. The CDR3 sequence is 14 residues long. The CDR3 loop is CASSSEVPPETQYF. CDR3 sequence (DNA): TGTGCCAGCAGCTCGGAGGTCCCTCCGGAGACCCAGTACTTC.